This entry features one TCR beta chain sequence. Germline CDR1 is ENHRY and CDR2 is SYGVKD. After removal of 10 bases from V and 3 bases from J, the junction contained 2 bases not matched to a gene. The CDR3 totals 13 residues. Generated by immunoSEQ multiplex PCR, the TCRdb table keeps only in-frame clones and is missing some. The table lists 400,000 or so clones, roughly nine tenths of them singletons, with roughly 1.1% in the top ten. Cohort 3 recovered donors had two negative PCRs, clearance, or symptom resolution. This specimen belongs to a study of blood T cell repertoires in COVID-19. Study in general: The cDNA or gDNA used as material had been derived from T cells, B-cell-depleted T cells, or PBMCs.

The sample comprised PBMCs or T cells enriched from blood (not recorded which). This receptor was identified in a man younger than 45 who had recovered from COVID-19. The V and J genes are TRBV10-3 and TRBJ2-2, with 10 bases lining up with TRBD1. The CDR3 DNA reads as TGTGCCAGCGGGACAGGGGACACCGGGGAGCTGTTTTTT. Residues: CASGTGDTGELFF.